This T cell receptor beta chain was recorded in a study of CD4 T cell repertoires in COVID-19. Worth noting for this clone: Its antigen is not identified.

Trimming left V 3 bases short and J 2 bases short, with 10 bases between. This CDR3 spans 14 amino acids. Germline assignment: CDR1 LNHDA and CDR2 SQIVND (reference sequence). The memory T cells were sequenced right after ex vivo isolation, without culture. Profiling relied on immunoSEQ multiplex PCR, and the TCRdb table lists in-frame clones only, not all of them. The sample consists of fewer than 30,000 clones, 93% of them appearing once. Findings of the study overall: Between about 6 and 28% of SARS-CoV-2 clonotypes also appeared in SARS-CoV and/or HKU1 spike cultures.

Sample: circulating follicular helper CD4+ T cells (cTfh) from blood, taken before the COVID-19 pandemic. The chain links TRBV19 to TRBJ1-2, with D perhaps matching TRBD1 (6 bases). This TCR was sampled from a human donor who had COVID-19. The CDR3 region is CASSITQGNYGYTF. Here the CDR3 DNA reads TGTGCCAGTAGTATCACCCAGGGGAACTATGGCTACACCTTC.